The TCR beta chain described here comes from a study of cytomegalovirus exposure and HLA in healthy donors. Findings and caveats of the study: Follow-up analysis seemed to connect common viral pathogens with several of the most significant clusters identified.

Note on this clone: Its antigen is not known.

V shed 0 bases and J shed 4 bases, with 4 bases lying between them. There are 13 residues in the CDR3. Germline assignment: CDR1 MNHNS and CDR2 SASEGT. 60 Vbeta and 13 Jbeta primers were used in PCR. Sequenced by immunoSEQ multiplex PCR; TCRdb stores in-frame clones only, minus some. This sample has about 250,000 clones; roughly two thirds occur once, and the top ten carry 2% to 2.5%. The chain joins TRBV6-1 to TRBJ1-5; no reliable D call. Material: PBMCs. The sequence came from a female donor in good health and CMV-seronegative. DNA of the CDR3: TGTGCCAGCAGTGAAGCGTCGAATCAGCCCCAGCATTTT. It yields the protein CASSEASNQPQHF.